A selection of T cell receptor beta chains follows, all from one sample in a study of blood T cell repertoires in COVID-19. Measured with immunoSEQ multiplex PCR; TCRdb has only the in-frame clones, and not every one. This table holds roughly 190,000 clones, about 88% found once. Specimen: peripheral blood. Receptors were obtained from a man between 25 and 39 years old with active or convalescent COVID-19. Each CDR3 is given with its conserved first and last residue. The D gene is left open where the match is weak.

j_call v_call d_call cdr3_aa
TRBJ2-1 TRBV18 TRBD2 CASSPPLADEQFF
TRBJ2-5 TRBV7-3 NA CASSPTSSPETQYF
TRBJ1-2 TRBV6-5 TRBD1 CASSYSRQGYGYTF
TRBJ2-2 TRBV7-2 NA CASSLLAQDKNTGELFF
TRBJ2-2 TRBV2 NA CASSVRNTGELFF
TRBJ1-5 TRBV6-5 NA CASSYSSGASNQPQHF
TRBJ2-3 TRBV10-3 TRBD2 CAISAWTSGGPSTDTQYF
TRBJ1-2 TRBV9 NA CASSVDGRTYGYTF
TRBJ1-2 TRBV29-1 NA CSVGTSAGYGYTF
TRBJ2-3 TRBV19 TRBD2 CASSVLSGVGADTQYF
TRBJ2-7 TRBV6-2/TRBV6-3 NA CASSYLGGLYEQYF
TRBJ2-2 TRBV5-1 NA CASSLSGTPSGELFF
TRBJ1-5 TRBV5-8 NA CASSLLGHPLQPQHF
TRBJ2-7 TRBV6-5 TRBD1 CASRTGVSYEQYF
TRBJ2-7 TRBV30 TRBD1 CAWRRPGQGATEQYF
TRBJ1-1 TRBV4-1 NA CASSQEWDTLLNTEAFF
TRBJ1-1 TRBV9 NA CASSSENFAEAFF
TRBJ2-7 TRBV9 TRBD2 CASSVESGRAYEQYF
TRBJ2-2 TRBV27 NA CASSLWAGLTGELFF
TRBJ1-1 TRBV2 NA CASSEDRTAEAFF
TRBJ2-2 TRBV9 TRBD2 CASSVSAGGPQRNTGELFF
TRBJ2-2 TRBV11-2 TRBD1 CASSRDSNTGELFF
TRBJ2-2 TRBV19 TRBD1 CASRTGANGELFF
TRBJ2-6 TRBV3-1/TRBV3-2 NA CASSQVLQGSSGANVLTF
TRBJ1-5 TRBV28 TRBD1 CASSFVAGGHQPQHF
TRBJ1-4 TRBV6-5 NA CASRAGAPTNEKLFF
TRBJ2-5 TRBV27 NA CASRGAGALGRTQYF
TRBJ1-1 TRBV6-7 NA CASSYASGGGKMNTEAFF
TRBJ2-7 TRBV7-9 NA CASSRQGSPYEQYF
TRBJ1-6 TRBV5-8 TRBD1 CASGRDRVVYNSPLHF
TRBJ2-1 TRBV27 NA CASSSQAEEQFF
TRBJ1-2 TRBV7-9 TRBD1 CASTPGQGYGYTF